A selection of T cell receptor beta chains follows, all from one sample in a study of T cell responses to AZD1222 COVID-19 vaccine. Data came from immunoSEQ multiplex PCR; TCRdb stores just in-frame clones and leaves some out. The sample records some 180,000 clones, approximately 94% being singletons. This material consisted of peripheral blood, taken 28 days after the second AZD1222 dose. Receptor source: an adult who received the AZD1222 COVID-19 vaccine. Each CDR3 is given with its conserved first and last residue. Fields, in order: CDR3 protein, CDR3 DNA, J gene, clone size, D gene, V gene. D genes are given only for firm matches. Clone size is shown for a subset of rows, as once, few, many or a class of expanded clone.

CDR3: CASSTGFGKNIQYF
DNA: TGTGCCAGCAGTACAGGGTTTGGCAAAAACATTCAGTACTTC
J: TRBJ2-4
size: -
D: -
V: TRBV7-9

CDR3: CASSPSLRDYGYTF
DNA: TGCGCCAGCAGCCCCTCGTTGAGGGACTATGGCTACACCTTC
J: TRBJ1-2
size: -
D: -
V: TRBV4-3

CDR3: CASSLRSYEQYF
DNA: TGTGCCAGCAGTTTACGTAGTTACGAGCAGTACTTC
J: TRBJ2-7
size: once
D: -
V: TRBV28

CDR3: CASSLSRNTEAFF
DNA: TGTGCCAGCAGTTTAAGCAGGAACACTGAAGCTTTCTTT
J: TRBJ1-1
size: -
D: -
V: TRBV12-3/TRBV12-4

CDR3: CASSSWAVSSGNTIYF
DNA: TGTGCCAGCAGTTCCTGGGCGGTGAGCTCTGGAAACACCATATATTTT
J: TRBJ1-3
size: -
D: -
V: TRBV28

CDR3: CASSRTAGGGRDEQYF
DNA: TGTGCCAGCAGTCGAACCGCGGGGGGAGGGCGCGACGAGCAGTACTTC
J: TRBJ2-7
size: once
D: TRBD2
V: TRBV27

CDR3: CAGLDGDVSVHGYTF
DNA: TGTGCCGGACTCGACGGGGACGTCTCAGTTCATGGCTACACCTTC
J: TRBJ1-2
size: -
D: -
V: TRBV7-9

CDR3: CAISAMDTQYF
DNA: TGTGCCATCAGCGCAATGGATACGCAGTATTTT
J: TRBJ2-3
size: -
D: -
V: TRBV10-3

CDR3: CASSSATGLDTEAFF
DNA: TGTGCCAGCAGCTCCGCGACAGGGCTGGACACTGAAGCTTTCTTT
J: TRBJ1-1
size: -
D: TRBD1
V: TRBV7-9

CDR3: CASSFGAYGYTF
DNA: TGTGCCAGCAGTTTCGGAGCCTATGGCTACACCTTC
J: TRBJ1-2
size: -
D: -
V: TRBV28

CDR3: CASSYGPGQLNTEAFF
DNA: TGTGCCAGCAGTTACGGACCGGGACAGCTGAACACTGAAGCTTTCTTT
J: TRBJ1-1
size: -
D: TRBD1
V: TRBV6-5

CDR3: CASSQEDRRTSYGYTF
DNA: TGCGCCAGCAGCCAAGAAGATCGCAGGACGAGCTATGGCTACACCTTC
J: TRBJ1-2
size: -
D: -
V: TRBV4-1

CDR3: CASSPAGRISGNTIYF
DNA: TGTGCCAGCAGCCCAGCGGGACGGATCTCTGGAAACACCATATATTTT
J: TRBJ1-3
size: once
D: -
V: TRBV3-1/TRBV3-2

CDR3: CAISEQYEKLFF
DNA: TGTGCCATCAGTGAACAGTACGAAAAACTGTTTTTT
J: TRBJ1-4
size: -
D: -
V: TRBV10-3

CDR3: CASSQERRDTQYF
DNA: TGCGCCAGCAGCCAAGAAAGGCGAGATACGCAGTATTTT
J: TRBJ2-3
size: -
D: -
V: TRBV4-3

CDR3: CASSQGLTLHF
DNA: TGTGCCAGCAGCCAGGGGTTGACCCTCCACTTT
J: TRBJ1-6
size: -
D: -
V: TRBV11-3

CDR3: CASSLAGGAYEQYF
DNA: TGTGCCAGTAGCCTAGCGGGGGGAGCCTACGAGCAGTACTTC
J: TRBJ2-7
size: -
D: TRBD2
V: TRBV19

CDR3: CASSLDRSAPGDEQFF
DNA: TGTGCCAGCAGCTTAGATCGGTCGGCCCCAGGGGATGAGCAGTTCTTC
J: TRBJ2-1
size: -
D: -
V: TRBV11-3

CDR3: CASSDSSRVTEAFF
DNA: TGTGCCAGCTCAGACTCAAGCAGGGTCACTGAAGCTTTCTTT
J: TRBJ1-1
size: -
D: -
V: TRBV18

CDR3: CASSFLMKEQFF
DNA: TGTGCCAGCAGTTTTCTGATGAAGGAGCAGTTCTTC
J: TRBJ2-1
size: -
D: -
V: TRBV28

CDR3: CASTHRAGKYNEQFF
DNA: TGTGCCAGCACCCATCGGGCAGGGAAATACAATGAGCAGTTCTTC
J: TRBJ2-1
size: -
D: -
V: TRBV5-6

CDR3: CASSPLLSNTEAFF
DNA: TGTGCCAGCAGCCCCCTTTTATCGAACACTGAAGCTTTCTTT
J: TRBJ1-1
size: -
D: -
V: TRBV7-9

CDR3: CASSGMGGRNEQFF
DNA: TGTGCCAGCAGCGGCATGGGGGGGCGGAATGAGCAGTTCTTC
J: TRBJ2-1
size: once
D: -
V: TRBV6-5

CDR3: CASSDGSWGPGWETQYF
DNA: TGTGCCAGCAGTGACGGTTCGTGGGGGCCGGGATGGGAGACCCAGTACTTC
J: TRBJ2-5
size: -
D: -
V: TRBV2

CDR3: CASSPILDYGYTF
DNA: TGTGCCAGCAGTCCCATATTGGACTATGGCTACACCTTC
J: TRBJ1-2
size: -
D: -
V: TRBV27

CDR3: CASSRGGVPSGNTIYF
DNA: TGTGCCAGCAGCCGCGGGGGGGTGCCCTCTGGAAACACCATATATTTT
J: TRBJ1-3
size: -
D: -
V: TRBV28

CDR3: CASIGRGVNTIYF
DNA: TGTGCCAGCATCGGCAGGGGGGTAAACACCATATATTTT
J: TRBJ1-3
size: once
D: TRBD1
V: TRBV28